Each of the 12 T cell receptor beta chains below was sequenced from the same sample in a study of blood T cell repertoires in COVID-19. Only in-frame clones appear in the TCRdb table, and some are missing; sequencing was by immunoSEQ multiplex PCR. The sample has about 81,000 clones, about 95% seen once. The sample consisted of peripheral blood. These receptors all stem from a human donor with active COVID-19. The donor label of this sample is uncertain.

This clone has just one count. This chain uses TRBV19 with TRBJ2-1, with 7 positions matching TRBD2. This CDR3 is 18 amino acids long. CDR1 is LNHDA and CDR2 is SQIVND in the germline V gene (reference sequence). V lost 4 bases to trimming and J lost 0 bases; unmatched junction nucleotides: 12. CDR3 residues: CASSRERGTYNSYNEQFF. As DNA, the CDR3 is TGTGCCAGTAGTAGGGAGCGGGGAACTTATAACTCCTACAATGAGCAGTTCTTC.

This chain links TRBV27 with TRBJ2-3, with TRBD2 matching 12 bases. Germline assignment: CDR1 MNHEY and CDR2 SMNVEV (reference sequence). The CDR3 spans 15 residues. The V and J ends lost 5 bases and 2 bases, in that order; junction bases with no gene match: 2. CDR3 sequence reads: CASSRTSGDTDTQYF. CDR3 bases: TGTGCCAGCAGTCGGACTAGCGGGGACACAGATACGCAGTATTTT.

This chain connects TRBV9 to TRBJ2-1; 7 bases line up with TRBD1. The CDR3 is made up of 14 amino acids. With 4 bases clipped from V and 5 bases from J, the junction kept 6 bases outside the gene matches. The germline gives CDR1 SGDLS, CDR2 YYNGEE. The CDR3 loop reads CASSPQDRNNEQFF. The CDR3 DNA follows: TGTGCCAGCAGCCCCCAGGACAGGAACAATGAGCAGTTCTTC. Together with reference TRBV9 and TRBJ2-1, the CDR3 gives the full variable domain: DSGVTQTPKHLITATGQRVTLRCSPRSGDLSVYWYQQSLDQGLQFLIQYYNGEERAKGNILERFSAQQFPDLHSELNLSSLELGDSALYFCASSPQDRNNEQFFGPGTRLTVL.

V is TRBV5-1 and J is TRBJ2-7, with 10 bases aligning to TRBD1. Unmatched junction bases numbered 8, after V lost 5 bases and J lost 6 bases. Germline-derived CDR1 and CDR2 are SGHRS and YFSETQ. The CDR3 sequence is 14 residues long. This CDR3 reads CASRRDRGKSEQYF. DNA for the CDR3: TGCGCCAGCAGAAGGGACAGGGGAAAGTCCGAGCAGTACTTC.

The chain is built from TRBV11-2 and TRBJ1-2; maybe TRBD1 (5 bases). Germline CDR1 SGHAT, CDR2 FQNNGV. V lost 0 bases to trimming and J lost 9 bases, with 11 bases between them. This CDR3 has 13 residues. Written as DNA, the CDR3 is TGTGCCAGCAGCTTAGATCGTGCAGGGCGCTACACCTTC. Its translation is CASSLDRAGRYTF.

CDR3 in amino acids: CASSPRSPLQRGTDTQYF. CDR3 in DNA: TGCGCCAGCAGCCCCCGGAGTCCCCTCCAGCGGGGCACAGATACGCAGTATTTT. The chain employs TRBV4-1 and TRBJ2-3; possible D gene TRBD2, 6 bases. Trimming shortened V by 4 bases and J by 1 base, and 21 bases separated the two germline ends. The CDR3 runs 18 residues. Germline CDR1 MGHRA, CDR2 YSYEKL.

This CDR3 is CASSPVESYGYTF. CDR3 DNA sequence: TGCGCCAGCAGCCCGGTCGAGTCCTATGGCTACACCTTC. This chain links TRBV4-1 with TRBJ1-2; unclear D gene. The germline V gene has CDR1 MGHRA and CDR2 YSYEKL. Trimming shortened V by 4 bases and J by 4 bases, and 10 bases separated the two germline ends. This CDR3 is built from 13 residues.

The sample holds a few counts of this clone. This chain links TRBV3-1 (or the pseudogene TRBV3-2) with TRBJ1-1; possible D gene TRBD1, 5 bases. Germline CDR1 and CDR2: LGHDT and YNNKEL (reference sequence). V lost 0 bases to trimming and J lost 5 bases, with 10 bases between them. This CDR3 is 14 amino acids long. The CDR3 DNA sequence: TGTGCCAGCAGCCAAGAACGGGGGGTGACTGAAGCTTTCTTT. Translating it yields CASSQERGVTEAFF.

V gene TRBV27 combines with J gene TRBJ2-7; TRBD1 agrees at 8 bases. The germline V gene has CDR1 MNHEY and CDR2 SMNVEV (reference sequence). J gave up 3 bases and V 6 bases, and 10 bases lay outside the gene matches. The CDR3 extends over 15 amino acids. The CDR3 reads CASSSWDRLNYEQYF. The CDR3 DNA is TGTGCCAGCAGCTCCTGGGACAGGCTCAACTACGAGCAGTACTTC.

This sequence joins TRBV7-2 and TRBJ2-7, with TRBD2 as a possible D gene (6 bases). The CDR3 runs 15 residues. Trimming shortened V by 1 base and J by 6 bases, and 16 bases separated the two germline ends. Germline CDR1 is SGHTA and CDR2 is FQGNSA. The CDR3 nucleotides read TGTGCCAGCAGCTTAGATCCTAGCGTAATGTTCGAGCAGTACTTC. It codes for CASSLDPSVMFEQYF.

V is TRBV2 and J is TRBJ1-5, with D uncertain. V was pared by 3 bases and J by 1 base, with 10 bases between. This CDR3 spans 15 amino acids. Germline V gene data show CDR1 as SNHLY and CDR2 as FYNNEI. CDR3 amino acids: CASSDLQSSNQPQHF. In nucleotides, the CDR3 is TGTGCCAGCAGTGATTTACAGTCAAGCAATCAGCCCCAGCATTTT.

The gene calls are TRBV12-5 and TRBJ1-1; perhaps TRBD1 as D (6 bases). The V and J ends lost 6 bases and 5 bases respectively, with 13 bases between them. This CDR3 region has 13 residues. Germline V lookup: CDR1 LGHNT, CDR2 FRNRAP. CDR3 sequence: CASGKGQQTEAFF. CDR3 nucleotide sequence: TGTGCTAGTGGAAAAGGACAGCAGACTGAAGCTTTCTTT.